The text below deals with one T cell receptor beta chain. There are a few counts of this clonotype. The target of this receptor is not known. The record has no base qualities; no much larger clone is one base away. Interpreted using the paper, the time point label stands for: newly diagnosed GD, antithyroid drugs for less than 3 months. RNA was extracted from PBMCs in TRIzol for both TCR sequencing and RNA sequencing. Graves' disease was diagnosed according to American Thyroid Association guidelines. The patients came from an endocrinology department in Xi'an, China. Each patient gave approximately 9.7 milliliters of peripheral blood, collected in an EDTA anticoagulant tube. Ficoll Paque Plus density gradient separation was used to isolate PBMCs, and no further T cell sorting was done. An Agilent 2100 Bioanalyzer and agarose gel were used to assess RNA quality, and a NanoDrop 2000 was used to measure RNA concentration.

CDR1 and CDR2 were assigned from the germline V gene as SGHTA and FQGNSA. Unmatched junction bases come to 6, with V trimmed by 5 bases and J by 2 bases. There are 15 amino acids in the CDR3, from cysteine to phenylalanine inclusive. Of the read, only the CDR3 DNA is kept; its 45 bases are in frame from base 1. These data originate in a study of regulatory T cells in long-lasting Graves disease listed by TCRdb under 2021. Background for the entire study: Antithyroid drugs had been taken for less than 3 months by newly diagnosed Graves' disease patients. The study was conducted in China and was registered as a clinical trial. A total of about 33 samples were covered by TCR sequencing, comprising some 13 persistent and roughly 20 newly diagnosed Graves' disease patients. This study used TCR sequencing and RNA sequencing of peripheral blood to compare persistent Graves' disease patients against newly diagnosed Graves' disease patients.

Library creation used multiplex PCR. For sequencing, an Illumina HiSeq 4000 was employed. TCR beta libraries were built with iRepertoire HTBI primers and Arm-PCR amplification of CDR3 regions. Before sequencing, the PCR products underwent gel purification. Regarding the original processing steps: Gene usage analysis of CDR3 amino acid clonotypes relied on the roughly 60 TRBV and more than twelve TRBJ segments identified across samples. COPE and FqMerger were used to merge the filtered high-quality paired reads into contigs. BLAST was used to align contigs to the IMGT TRBV, TRBD and TRBJ reference genes, and CDR3 was defined following IMGT. Any clonotype with a frequency above 0.1% was classified as a highly expanded clone. Shannon entropy was used to measure repertoire diversity, and the Gini coefficient was used to measure V-J evenness. Public clonotypes were defined as clonotypes shared by more than one individual. TCRdb reprocessing: public reads trimmed at Q25 with fastp, clones called with MiXCR, in-frame beta chains kept. When rows share a CDR3 protein, they turn into one entry using the most common DNA and genes. The V and J calls and clone size are TCRdb's, not the authors'. In all, the sample holds approximately 350,000 distinct CDR3 sequences, and about 10% of those were seen once. The top ten clones comprise 18% of the sample.

Study-wide findings and limitations: As a limitation, the authors acknowledged that the small sample size may reduce accuracy. Only peripheral blood was studied, because thyroid tissue, the primary lesion, was inaccessible. Preferential use of TRBV28, TRBJ1-2 and TRBJ2-5 was observed in persistent disease, whereas TRBV20-1 and TRBJ2-1 were favored in newly diagnosed disease. Patients with persistent disease shared more public clonotypes (around 2,700) than newly diagnosed patients did (around 980). Sequencing and analysis were restricted to the TCR beta chain. Compared with newly diagnosed patients, patients with persistent Graves' disease had lower TCR Shannon entropy and fewer highly expanded clones, which suggests clonal expansion.

These data were also filed under a second study, of T cells in Graves' hyperthyroidism and ophthalmopathy. The second paper states: Graves' hyperthyroidism was defined as stable when no progression to ophthalmopathy occurred over 18 months of follow-up. Hyperthyroidism patients were newly diagnosed, had a disease duration of under 2 months, and were aged 18 to 65 years. Exclusion was applied to patients with uncontrolled infections, other autoimmune diseases, pregnancy or lactation. Diagnoses were established on the basis of clinical symptoms, serum thyroxine and TRAb, thyroid ultrasound, and orbital computed tomography. The first round of RT-PCR for the TCR CDR3 was performed with the HTBI primer set and the Qiagen OneStep RT-PCR kit. Blood samples also contained most of the expanded thyroid clonotypes (frequency above 0.001), which suggests that blood repertoires may reflect thyroid immune responses. In cross-validation, a model built on a 13 V-J signature told ophthalmopathy apart from stable hyperthyroidism with approximately 90% sensitivity and roughly 81% specificity, and in testing the same model reached 80%/75%. In validation, the model predicted progression to ophthalmopathy with over 65% sensitivity and approximately 74% specificity, a median of 6.5 months before onset. To identify TCR V-J signatures that set the groups apart, the researchers used a discovery cohort of 90 to 100 patients, made up of around 40 with Graves' ophthalmopathy and 55 to 65 with stable Graves' hyperthyroidism. Prospective prediction of ophthalmopathy was tested in an independent validation cohort consisting of some 18 hyperthyroidism patients and some 17 patients who later progressed to ophthalmopathy. The 95 to 100 discovery patients were randomly divided into training and test sets at a 7:3 ratio. In addition, the study compared T-cell repertoires in thyroid tissue and in blood from six Graves' hyperthyroidism patients. After sampling, hyperthyroidism patients received methimazole starting at 30 mg daily, and ophthalmopathy patients received high-dose intravenous methylprednisolone. A second multiplex PCR round built the libraries, followed by size selection and purification. The libraries were sequenced on an Illumina HiSeq2000 using paired-end 100 bp reads. SOAPnuke was used to process the raw data, removing reads that contained adapters or uncalled bases, had a mean Phred below 15, or lacked an exact match to the constant primer or identifier. COPE v1.2.5 was used to merge high-quality paired reads, and clonotypes were defined as unique nucleotide sequences. Clonotypes were aligned to IMGT TRBV, TRBD and TRBJ reference segments using MiTCR v1.1. The analysis included only V-J combinations with a frequency above 0.0001, which together covered 99% to 99.2% of the repertoires. The TCS score was defined as F50 (clonal expansion) divided by E x V (chaos), with BLOSUM62-based TCRdist calculated between CDR3 peptides within each V-J. Welch's t-statistics and random forest reduced approximately 520 V-J features to about 13, which were used in a naive Bayes classifier (R e1071). Sample size was not statistically predetermined, and investigators were not blinded to group allocation. The paper reports TCR Vbeta CDR3 sequencing of approximately 130 peripheral blood samples: 43 ophthalmopathy, about 75 hyperthyroidism and 17 progressor patients.

Specimen: peripheral blood mononuclear cells (PBMCs), collected at new diagnosis, from a patient treated with antithyroid drugs. This sequence uses TRBV7-2 and TRBJ1-2, and TRBD1 matches 9 of the central bases. This TCR derives from a woman aged 18-30 years with Graves disease. Donor details come from another sample of the same person, matched by shared clones. The CDR3 reads CASSTRTGDNYGYTF. DNA sequence: TGTGCCAGCAGCACAAGGACAGGGGACAACTATGGCTACACCTTC.